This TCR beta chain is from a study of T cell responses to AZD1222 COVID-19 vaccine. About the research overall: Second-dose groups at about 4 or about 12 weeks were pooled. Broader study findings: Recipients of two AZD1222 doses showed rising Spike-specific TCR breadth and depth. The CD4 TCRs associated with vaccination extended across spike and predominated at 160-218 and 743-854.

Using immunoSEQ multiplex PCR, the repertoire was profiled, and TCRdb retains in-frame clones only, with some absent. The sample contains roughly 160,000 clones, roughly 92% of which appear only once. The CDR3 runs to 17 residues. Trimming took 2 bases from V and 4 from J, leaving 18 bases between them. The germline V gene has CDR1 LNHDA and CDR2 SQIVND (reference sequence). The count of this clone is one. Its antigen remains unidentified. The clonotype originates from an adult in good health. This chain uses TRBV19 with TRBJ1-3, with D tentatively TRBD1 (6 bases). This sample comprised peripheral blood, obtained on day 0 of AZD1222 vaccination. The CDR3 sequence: CASSIWPGGQVGNTIYF. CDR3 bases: TGTGCCAGTAGTATATGGCCGGGGGGGCAGGTCGGAAACACCATATATTTT. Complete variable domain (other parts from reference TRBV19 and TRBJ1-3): DGGITQSPKYLFRKEGQNVTLSCEQNLNHDAMYWYRQDPGQGLRLIYYSQIVNDFQKGDIAEGYSVSREKKESFPLTVTSAQKNPTAFYLCASSIWPGGQVGNTIYFGEGSWLTVV.